This T cell receptor beta chain stems from a study of Graves' ophthalmopathy and Graves' hyperthyroidism. Whole-study findings and limits: Ophthalmopathy progression predictions by the model showed around 72% specificity and roughly 71% sensitivity.

Germline assignment: CDR1 GTSNPN and CDR2 SVGIG (reference sequence). Trimming took 5 bases from V and 5 from J; bases not matched to a gene: 5. The CDR3 spans 13 residues. This clonotype has ten or more counts. Antigen specificity is unknown. RNA transcripts were the template, and TCR beta CDR3 regions were amplified from them. HTBI primers were employed in first-round RT-PCR, then a second-round multiplex PCR followed. MiXCR, run by TCRdb on the multiplex PCR reads, gives a single entry per CDR3 protein. The table has approximately 160,000 distinct CDR3 sequences, 35% to 45% seen once. The authors isolated PBMCs from 8 to 10 ml of fresh peripheral blood.

V gene TRBV30 combines with J gene TRBJ2-2; 7 nucleotides match TRBD1. The origin of this receptor is a young man with Graves' ophthalmopathy. Material for sequencing was peripheral blood. The CDR3 is CAWDRANTGELFF. The CDR3 region has the DNA TGTGCCTGGGACAGGGCAAATACCGGGGAGCTGTTTTTT.